The TCR beta chain described here comes from a study of tumor-infiltrating lymphocytes in primary liver carcinoma. Overall study results and limits: The 250 largest clones made up significantly more of tumor than blood repertoires (p = 0.039). The proportion of top clones found throughout all five tumor regions was only about 7-24%.

The roughly 19-33 mg bulk tissue piece was not sorted before simultaneous RNA and DNA extraction. About this clonotype itself: Its specificity is unknown. At one end, the junction sequence differs from germline, possibly due to a read error.

Total RNA amounting to 450 to 550 ng was the source from which TCR beta cDNA was made with a constant-region primer. Each TCR beta library was derived from three nested multiplex PCR rounds that employed slightly modified ARM-PCR. TCRdb processed the multiplex PCR reads anew with MiXCR; each CDR3 protein has one entry. The data contain 100,000 to 150,000 distinct CDR3 sequences, 64% of them singletons. The clonotype was recovered from a woman in her fifties or sixties with primary liver carcinoma and hepatitis B virus infection. The sequenced material came from liver tumor tissue from sampling region 3. Described subset: tumor region T3, left-lateral pole.

The CDR3 protein is CASRNTPGHGSRNGQFF. The CDR3 DNA reads as TGTGCCAGCAGAAACACACCGGGACATGGTAGTCGCAATGGGCAGTTCTTC. The J gene is TRBJ2-1, the V gene TRBV5-4; possibly TRBD1 for D (6 bases). The CDR3 sequence is 17 residues long. Germline-derived CDR1 and CDR2 are SGHNT and YYREEE (reference sequence). Using reference TRBV5-4 and TRBJ2-1 for the parts outside the CDR3, the full variable domain is ETGVTQSPTHLIKTRGQQVTLRCSSQSGHNTVSWYQQALGQGPQFIFQYYREEENGRGNFPPRFSGLQFPNYSSELNVNALELDDSALYLCASRNTPGHGSRNGQFFGPGTRLTVL.